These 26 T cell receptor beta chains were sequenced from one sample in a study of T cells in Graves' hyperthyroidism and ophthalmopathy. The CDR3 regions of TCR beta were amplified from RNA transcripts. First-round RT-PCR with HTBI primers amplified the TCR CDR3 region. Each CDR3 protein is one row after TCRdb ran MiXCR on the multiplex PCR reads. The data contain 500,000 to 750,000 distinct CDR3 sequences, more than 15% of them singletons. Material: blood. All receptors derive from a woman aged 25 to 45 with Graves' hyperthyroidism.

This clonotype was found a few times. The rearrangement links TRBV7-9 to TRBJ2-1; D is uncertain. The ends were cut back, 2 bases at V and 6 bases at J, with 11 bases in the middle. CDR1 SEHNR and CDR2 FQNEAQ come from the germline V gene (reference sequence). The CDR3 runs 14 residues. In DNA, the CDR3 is TGTGCCAGCAGCTTATCTCAGGCTCCCAATGAGCAGTTCTTC. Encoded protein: CASSLSQAPNEQFF.

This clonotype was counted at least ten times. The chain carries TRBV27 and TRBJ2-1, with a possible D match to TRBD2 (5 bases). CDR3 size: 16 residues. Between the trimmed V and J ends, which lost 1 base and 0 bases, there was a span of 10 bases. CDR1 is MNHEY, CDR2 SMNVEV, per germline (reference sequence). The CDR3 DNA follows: TGTGCCAGCAGTTTATTACGGGGAAGCTCCTACAATGAGCAGTTCTTC. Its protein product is CASSLLRGSSYNEQFF.

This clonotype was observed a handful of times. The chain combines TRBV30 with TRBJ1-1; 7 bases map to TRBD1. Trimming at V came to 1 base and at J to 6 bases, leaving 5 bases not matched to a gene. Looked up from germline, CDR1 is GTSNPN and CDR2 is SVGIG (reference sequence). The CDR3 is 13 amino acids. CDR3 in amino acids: CAWSAYRGSEAFF. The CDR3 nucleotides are TGTGCCTGGAGTGCCTACAGGGGATCTGAAGCTTTCTTT.

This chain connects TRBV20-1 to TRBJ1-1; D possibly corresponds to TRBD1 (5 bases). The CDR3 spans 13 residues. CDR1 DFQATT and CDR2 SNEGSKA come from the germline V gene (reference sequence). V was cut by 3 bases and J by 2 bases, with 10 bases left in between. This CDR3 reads CSASLDSNTEAFF. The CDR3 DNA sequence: TGCAGTGCTAGCCTCGACAGTAACACTGAAGCTTTCTTT.

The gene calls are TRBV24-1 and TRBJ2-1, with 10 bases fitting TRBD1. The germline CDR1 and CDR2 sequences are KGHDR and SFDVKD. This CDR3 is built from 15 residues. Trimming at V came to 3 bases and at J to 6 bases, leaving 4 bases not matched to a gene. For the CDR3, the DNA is TGTGCCACCAGTGATCGGACAGGGGGTTTCAATGAGCAGTTCTTC. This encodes CATSDRTGGFNEQFF.

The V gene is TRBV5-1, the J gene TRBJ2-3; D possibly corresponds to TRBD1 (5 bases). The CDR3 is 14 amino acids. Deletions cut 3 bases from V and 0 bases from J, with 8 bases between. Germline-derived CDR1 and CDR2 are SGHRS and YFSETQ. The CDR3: CASSSDTSTDTQYF. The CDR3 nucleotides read TGCGCCAGCAGCTCGGACACTAGCACAGATACGCAGTATTTT.

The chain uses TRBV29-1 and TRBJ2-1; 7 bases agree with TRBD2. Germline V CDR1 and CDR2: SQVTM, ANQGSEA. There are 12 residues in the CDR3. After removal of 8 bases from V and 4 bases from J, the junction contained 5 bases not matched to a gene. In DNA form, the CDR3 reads TGCAGCCTGGGGGGGGTTTACAATGAGCAGTTCTTC. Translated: CSLGGVYNEQFF.

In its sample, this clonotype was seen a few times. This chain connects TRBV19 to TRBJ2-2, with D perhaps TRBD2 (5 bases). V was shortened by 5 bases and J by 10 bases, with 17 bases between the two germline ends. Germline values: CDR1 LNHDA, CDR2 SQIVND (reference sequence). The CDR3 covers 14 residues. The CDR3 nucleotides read TGTGCCAGTAGTCCCCTGGTAGCGCCGCCGGAGCTGTTTTTT. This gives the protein CASSPLVAPPELFF.

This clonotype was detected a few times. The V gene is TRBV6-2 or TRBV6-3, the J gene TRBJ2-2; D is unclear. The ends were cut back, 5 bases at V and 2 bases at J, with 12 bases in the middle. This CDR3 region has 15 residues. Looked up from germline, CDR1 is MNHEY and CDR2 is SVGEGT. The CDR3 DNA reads TGTGCCAGCAGTCGTCTGGCGGAAAACACCGGGGAGCTGTTTTTT. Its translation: CASSRLAENTGELFF.

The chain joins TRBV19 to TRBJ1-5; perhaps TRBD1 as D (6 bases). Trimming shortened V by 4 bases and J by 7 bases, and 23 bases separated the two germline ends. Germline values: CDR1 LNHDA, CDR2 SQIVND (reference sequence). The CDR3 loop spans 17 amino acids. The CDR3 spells CASSNPGGPTPEQPQHF. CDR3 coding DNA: TGTGCCAGTAGTAATCCGGGGGGGCCCACCCCGGAGCAGCCCCAGCATTTT.

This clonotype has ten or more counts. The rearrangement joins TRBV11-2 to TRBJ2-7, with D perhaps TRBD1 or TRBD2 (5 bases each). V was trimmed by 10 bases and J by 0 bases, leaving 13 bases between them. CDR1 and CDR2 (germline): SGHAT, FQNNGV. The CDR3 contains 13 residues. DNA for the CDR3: TGTGCCACCTCGGGACCGAGCTCCTACGAGCAGTACTTC. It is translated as CATSGPSSYEQYF. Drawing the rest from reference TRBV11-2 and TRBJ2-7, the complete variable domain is EAGVAQSPRYKIIEKRQSVAFWCNPISGHATLYWYQQILGQGPKLLIQFQNNGVVDDSQLPKDRFSAERLKGVDSTLKIQPAKLEDSAVYLCATSGPSSYEQYFGPGTRLTVT.

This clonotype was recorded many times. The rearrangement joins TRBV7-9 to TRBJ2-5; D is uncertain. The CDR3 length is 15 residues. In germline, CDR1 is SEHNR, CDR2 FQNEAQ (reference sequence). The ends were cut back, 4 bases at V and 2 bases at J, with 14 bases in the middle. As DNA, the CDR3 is TGTGCCAGCAGCTCCTTCGTGGTCACACAAGAGACCCAGTACTTC. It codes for CASSSFVVTQETQYF.

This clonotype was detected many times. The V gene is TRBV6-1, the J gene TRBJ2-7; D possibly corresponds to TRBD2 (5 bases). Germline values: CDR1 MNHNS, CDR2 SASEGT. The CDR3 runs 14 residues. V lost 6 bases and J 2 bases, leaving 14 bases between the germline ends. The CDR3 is CASRLARITYEQYF. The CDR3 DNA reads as TGTGCCAGCAGATTAGCGCGAATAACCTACGAGCAGTACTTC.

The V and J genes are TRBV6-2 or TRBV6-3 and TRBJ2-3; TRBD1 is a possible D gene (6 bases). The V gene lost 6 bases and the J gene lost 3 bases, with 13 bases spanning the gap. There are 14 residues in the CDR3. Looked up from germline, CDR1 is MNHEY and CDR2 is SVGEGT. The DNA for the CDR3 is TGTGCCAGCAGCAAGACAGGTCCGACAGATACGCAGTATTTT. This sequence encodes CASSKTGPTDTQYF.

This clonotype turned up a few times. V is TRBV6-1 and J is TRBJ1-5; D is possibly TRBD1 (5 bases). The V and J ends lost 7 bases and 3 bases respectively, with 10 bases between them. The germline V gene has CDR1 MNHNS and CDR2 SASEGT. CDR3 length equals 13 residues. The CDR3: CASTDSYNQPQHF. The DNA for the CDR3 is TGTGCCAGCACTGACAGTTACAATCAGCCCCAGCATTTT.

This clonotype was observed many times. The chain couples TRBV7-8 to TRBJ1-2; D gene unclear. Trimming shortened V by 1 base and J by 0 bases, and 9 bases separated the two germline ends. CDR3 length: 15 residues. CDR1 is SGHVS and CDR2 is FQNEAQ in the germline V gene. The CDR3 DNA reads TGTGCCAGCAGCTTAGGCCCCCCCCCTAACTATGGCTACACCTTC. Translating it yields CASSLGPPPNYGYTF.

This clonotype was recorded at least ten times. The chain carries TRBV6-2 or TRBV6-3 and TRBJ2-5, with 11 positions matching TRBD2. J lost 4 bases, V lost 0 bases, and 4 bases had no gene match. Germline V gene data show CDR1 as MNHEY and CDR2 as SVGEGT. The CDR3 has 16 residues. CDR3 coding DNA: TGTGCCAGCAGTTACTCGAATCTAGCGGGAGGAGAGACCCAGTACTTC. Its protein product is CASSYSNLAGGETQYF.

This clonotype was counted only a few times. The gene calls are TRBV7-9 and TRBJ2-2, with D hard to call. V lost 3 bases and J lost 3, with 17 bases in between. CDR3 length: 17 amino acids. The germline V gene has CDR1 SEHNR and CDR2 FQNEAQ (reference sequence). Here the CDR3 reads CASSFPPSFRDTGELFF. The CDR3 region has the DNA TGTGCCAGCAGCTTTCCGCCAAGTTTTAGGGACACCGGGGAGCTGTTTTTT.

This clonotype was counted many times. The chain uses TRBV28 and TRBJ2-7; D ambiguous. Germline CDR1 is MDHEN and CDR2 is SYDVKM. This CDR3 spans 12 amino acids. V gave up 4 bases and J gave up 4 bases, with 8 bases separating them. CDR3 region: CASSSSWYEQYF. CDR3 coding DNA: TGTGCCAGCAGTTCATCTTGGTACGAGCAGTACTTC.

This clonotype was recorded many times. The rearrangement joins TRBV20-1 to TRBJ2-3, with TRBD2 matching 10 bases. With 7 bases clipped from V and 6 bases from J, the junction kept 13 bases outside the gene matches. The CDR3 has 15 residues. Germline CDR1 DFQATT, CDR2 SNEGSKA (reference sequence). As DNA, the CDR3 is TGCAGTGTTCCCCTCAGCGGGAGGGGGCGGGATACGCAGTATTTT. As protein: CSVPLSGRGRDTQYF.

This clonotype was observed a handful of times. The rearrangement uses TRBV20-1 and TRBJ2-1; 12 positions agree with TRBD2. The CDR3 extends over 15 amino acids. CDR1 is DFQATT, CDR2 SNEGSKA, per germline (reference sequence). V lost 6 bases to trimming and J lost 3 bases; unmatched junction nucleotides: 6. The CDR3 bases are TGCAGTGCGCCGACTAGCGGGAGTTTCTACAATGAGCAGTTCTTC. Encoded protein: CSAPTSGSFYNEQFF.

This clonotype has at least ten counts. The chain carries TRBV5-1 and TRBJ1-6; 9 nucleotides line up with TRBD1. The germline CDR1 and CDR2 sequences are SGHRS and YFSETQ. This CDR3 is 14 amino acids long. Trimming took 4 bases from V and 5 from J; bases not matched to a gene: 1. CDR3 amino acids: CASSRDRDNSPLHF. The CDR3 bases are TGCGCCAGCAGCCGGGACAGGGATAATTCACCCCTCCACTTT.

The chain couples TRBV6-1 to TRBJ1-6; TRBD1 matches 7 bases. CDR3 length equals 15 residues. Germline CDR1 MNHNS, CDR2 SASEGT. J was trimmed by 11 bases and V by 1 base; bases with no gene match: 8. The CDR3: CASSEDDRGQPPLHF. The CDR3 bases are TGTGCCAGCAGTGAAGATGATAGGGGGCAACCACCCCTCCACTTT.

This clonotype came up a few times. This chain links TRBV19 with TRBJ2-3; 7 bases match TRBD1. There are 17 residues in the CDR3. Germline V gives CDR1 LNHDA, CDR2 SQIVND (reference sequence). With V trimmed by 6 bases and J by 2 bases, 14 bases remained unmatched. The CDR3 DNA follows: TGTGCCAGTAGCACCGACACGTTTACAGGGGTCACAGATACGCAGTATTTT. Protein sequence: CASSTDTFTGVTDTQYF. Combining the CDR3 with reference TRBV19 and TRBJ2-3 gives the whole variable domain DGGITQSPKYLFRKEGQNVTLSCEQNLNHDAMYWYRQDPGQGLRLIYYSQIVNDFQKGDIAEGYSVSREKKESFPLTVTSAQKNPTAFYLCASSTDTFTGVTDTQYFGPGTRLTVL.

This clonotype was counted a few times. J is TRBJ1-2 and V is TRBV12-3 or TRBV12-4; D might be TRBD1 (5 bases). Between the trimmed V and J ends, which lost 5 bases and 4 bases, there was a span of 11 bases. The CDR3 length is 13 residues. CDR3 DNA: TGTGCCAGCAGTCCCCGGGACTTCTATGGCTACACCTTC. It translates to CASSPRDFYGYTF.

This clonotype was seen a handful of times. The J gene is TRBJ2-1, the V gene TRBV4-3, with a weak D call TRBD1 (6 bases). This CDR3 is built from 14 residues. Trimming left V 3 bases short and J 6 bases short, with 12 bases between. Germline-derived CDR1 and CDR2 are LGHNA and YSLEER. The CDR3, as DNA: TGCGCCAGCAGCCAGTCGCTGACAGGCAATGAGCAGTTCTTC. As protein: CASSQSLTGNEQFF.